The 2 T cell receptor beta chains given below trace back to one sample, sequenced in a study of blood T cell repertoires in COVID-19. The method was immunoSEQ multiplex PCR; TCRdb's version includes in-frame clones alone and lacks a portion of them. The sample lists about 190,000 clones; 70% to 90% were seen once. Input material: peripheral blood. These TCRs come from a woman in her sixties or seventies with active or convalescent COVID-19.

The chain carries TRBV2 and TRBJ2-7, with D perhaps TRBD1 (5 bases). CDR3 length: 14 residues. V lost 6 bases and J 1 base, leaving 13 bases between the germline ends. Per the germline V gene, CDR1 is SNHLY and CDR2 is FYNNEI. CDR3 sequence: CASRTDEPSYEQYF. As DNA, the CDR3 is TGTGCCAGCAGGACAGACGAACCTTCCTACGAGCAGTACTTC. Using reference TRBV2 and TRBJ2-7 for the parts outside the CDR3, the full variable domain is EPEVTQTPSHQVTQMGQEVILRCVPISNHLYFYWYRQILGQKVEFLVSFYNNEISEKSEIFDDQFSVERPDGSNFTLKIRSTKLEDSAMYFCASRTDEPSYEQYFGPGTRLTVT.

The chain employs TRBV2 and TRBJ1-1; D is uncertain. There are 14 residues in the CDR3. Trimming left V 4 bases short and J 1 base short, with 10 bases between. The germline gives CDR1 SNHLY, CDR2 FYNNEI. The CDR3 DNA reads as TGTGCCAGCAGTGGTAGCAGCCGGAACACTGAAGCTTTCTTT. It codes for CASSGSSRNTEAFF.